The 31 T cell receptor beta chains below come from one sample, sequenced in a study of T cell responses to AZD1222 COVID-19 vaccine. Assay used: immunoSEQ multiplex PCR; TCRdb lists only in-frame clones, some missing. This table holds about 150,000 clones, about 89% found once. Sample: peripheral blood, taken on day 0 of AZD1222 vaccination. These receptors all come from an adult in good health.

The chain carries TRBV28 and TRBJ2-6; no clear D gene. The CDR3 totals 13 residues. Trimming took 7 bases from V and 2 from J, leaving 6 bases between them. Germline V CDR1 and CDR2: MDHEN, SYDVKM. CDR3 nucleotide sequence: TGTGCCAGCACCCTCCCTGGGGCCAACGTCCTGACTTTC. It yields the protein CASTLPGANVLTF. Supplemented by reference TRBV28 and TRBJ2-6, the full variable domain reads DVKVTQSSRYLVKRTGEKVFLECVQDMDHENMFWYRQDPGLGLRLIYFSYDVKMKEKGDIPEGYSVSREKKERFSLILESASTNQTSMYLCASTLPGANVLTFGAGSRLTVL.

This clone showed up just a few times. The chain is built from TRBV10-3 and TRBJ2-7; 7 nucleotides match TRBD2. Trimming cost V 6 bases and J 2 bases; bases outside gene matches: 16. The germline gives CDR1 ENHRY, CDR2 SYGVKD. This CDR3 contains 17 residues. The CDR3 sequence: CAISVGGGGPLTYEQYF. CDR3 nucleotide sequence: TGTGCCATCAGCGTTGGGGGGGGAGGGCCCTTAACCTACGAGCAGTACTTC.

CDR3 loop: CASSPLTVQETQYF. The CDR3 nucleotides are TGTGCCAGCTCACCCTTAACAGTCCAAGAGACCCAGTACTTC. The rearrangement joins TRBV18 to TRBJ2-5; D is undetermined. The CDR3 totals 14 residues. V lost 3 bases, J lost 1 base, and 9 bases lay in between. CDR1 is KGHSH and CDR2 is LQKENI in the germline V gene.

The chain uses TRBV27 and TRBJ2-7; the match to TRBD1 covers 9 bases. This CDR3 comprises 15 residues. Per germline, CDR1 MNHEY and CDR2 SMNVEV (reference sequence). The junction had 9 bases not matched to a gene; V was cut back by 6 bases and J by 3 bases. CDR3 loop: CASSSTGTGSYEQYF. CDR3 sequence (DNA): TGTGCCAGCAGCTCAACCGGGACAGGGAGCTACGAGCAGTACTTC.

The chain carries TRBV28 and TRBJ1-5; possibly TRBD1 for D (5 bases). This CDR3 is built from 14 residues. The V gene's germline CDR1 is MDHEN and CDR2 SYDVKM. Trimming took 3 bases from V and 4 from J, leaving 10 bases between them. CDR3 sequence: CASSLRTLNQPQHF. The CDR3 coding sequence is TGTGCCAGCAGTTTGCGGACACTAAATCAGCCCCAGCATTTT.

The V gene is TRBV6-5, the J gene TRBJ1-6; D remains ambiguous. V was cut by 4 bases and J by 7 bases, with 8 bases left in between. Germline CDR1 and CDR2: MNHEY and SVGAGI. The CDR3 runs 13 residues. The CDR3 loop is CASSSRTNSPLHF. The CDR3, as DNA: TGTGCCAGCAGTTCTCGGACCAATTCACCCCTCCACTTT.

V is TRBV6-5 and J is TRBJ1-2, with TRBD1 matching over 9 bases. In germline, CDR1 is MNHEY, CDR2 SVGAGI. V lost 8 bases and J lost 2; bases outside the gene matches: 3. The CDR3 contains 13 residues. The CDR3 here is CASSGQGNYGYTF. CDR3 coding DNA: TGTGCCAGCTCCGGACAGGGGAACTATGGCTACACCTTC.

The chain joins TRBV2 to TRBJ1-5; D possibly corresponds to TRBD1 (5 bases). CDR1 and CDR2 from the germline V gene are SNHLY and FYNNEI. The V and J ends lost 7 bases and 7 bases respectively, with 11 bases between them. CDR3 length: 12 amino acids. The CDR3 spells CASMQGKQPQHF. The CDR3 nucleotides are TGTGCCAGCATGCAGGGAAAACAGCCCCAGCATTTT.

This chain links TRBV20-1 with TRBJ1-1; D gene ambiguous. This CDR3 is 14 amino acids long. Looked up from germline, CDR1 is DFQATT and CDR2 is SNEGSKA (reference sequence). V was cut by 4 bases and J by 1 base, with 13 bases left in between. The CDR3 DNA is TGCAGTGCTATTGAAGGCCCAGGGAACACTGAAGCTTTCTTT. It codes for CSAIEGPGNTEAFF.

This chain uses TRBV7-9 with TRBJ1-6; no definite D call. Germline assignment: CDR1 SEHNR and CDR2 FQNEAQ (reference sequence). CDR3 length: 15 residues. Trimming left V 6 bases short and J 1 base short, with 10 bases between. The CDR3 DNA reads as TGTGCCAGCAGTGTGAGGGATTCCTATAATTCACCCCTCCACTTT. Its translation is CASSVRDSYNSPLHF.

This chain uses TRBV10-3 with TRBJ2-7, with 9 bases matching TRBD2. V gave up 4 bases and J gave up 4 bases; unmatched junction bases: 8. Germline values: CDR1 ENHRY, CDR2 SYGVKD. There are 15 residues in the CDR3. CDR3 region: CAISGGVAGAYEQYF. The CDR3 DNA sequence: TGTGCCATCAGTGGGGGCGTAGCGGGAGCTTACGAGCAGTACTTC.

This clone has a handful of counts. The chain links TRBV7-8 to TRBJ2-1; perhaps TRBD2 as D (7 bases). CDR1 and CDR2 from the germline V gene are SGHVS and FQNEAQ. The CDR3 is 14 amino acids. V dropped 8 bases and J dropped 5 bases, with 16 bases sitting between them. This chain's CDR3 is CASGGARAHNEQFF. In nucleotides, the CDR3 is TGTGCCAGCGGGGGGGCCAGGGCCCACAATGAGCAGTTCTTC.

This clone was seen only a few times. The chain combines TRBV7-3 with TRBJ1-6; the match to TRBD1 covers 8 bases. Germline V gene data show CDR1 as SGHTA and CDR2 as FQGTGA. The ends lost 5 bases at V and 0 bases at J; junction bases unmatched: 6. This CDR3 is built from 17 residues. The CDR3 here is CASSANRGSSYNSPLHF. The DNA of the CDR3 is TGTGCCAGCAGCGCTAACAGGGGGAGCTCCTATAATTCACCCCTCCACTTT.

This chain joins TRBV9 and TRBJ2-5; 7 bases agree with TRBD2. The CDR3 totals 15 residues. The germline gives CDR1 SGDLS, CDR2 YYNGEE. Trimming took 6 bases from V and 1 from J; bases not matched to a gene: 9. The CDR3 sequence: CASTFGTTGQETQYF. CDR3 nucleotide sequence: TGTGCCAGCACCTTCGGGACTACCGGCCAAGAGACCCAGTACTTC. The entire variable domain, with the rest obtained from reference TRBV9 and TRBJ2-5, is as follows: DSGVTQTPKHLITATGQRVTLRCSPRSGDLSVYWYQQSLDQGLQFLIQYYNGEERAKGNILERFSAQQFPDLHSELNLSSLELGDSALYFCASTFGTTGQETQYFGPGTRLLVL.

The genes are TRBV7-9 and TRBJ2-5, with TRBD2 identical over 11 bases. The CDR3 is 17 residues long. From germline, CDR1 is SEHNR and CDR2 FQNEAQ (reference sequence). V shed 4 bases, J shed 5 bases, and the junction held 12 bases outside the gene matches. CDR3 protein: CASSWYRGTSGKETQYF. CDR3 bases: TGTGCCAGCAGCTGGTACCGTGGGACTAGCGGCAAGGAGACCCAGTACTTC.

The chain uses TRBV11-3 and TRBJ1-2; D is unclear. This CDR3 has 15 amino acids. The germline gives CDR1 SGHNT, CDR2 YENEEA. Trimming took 1 base from V and 5 from J, leaving 14 bases between them. CDR3 bases: TGTGCCAGCAGCTTAGGGCAGGATGACCCTTATGGCTACACCTTC. Translation gives CASSLGQDDPYGYTF.

This chain uses TRBV5-1 with TRBJ2-3; a possible D gene is TRBD2 (6 bases). V lost 4 bases, J lost 3 bases, and 12 bases lay in between. This CDR3 has 14 amino acids. From germline, CDR1 is SGHRS and CDR2 YFSETQ. The CDR3: CASSPDSGTDTQYF. The CDR3 nucleotides are TGCGCCAGCAGCCCGGATAGCGGAACAGATACGCAGTATTTT.

The genes are TRBV3-1 (or the pseudogene TRBV3-2) and TRBJ2-3; D gene ambiguous. V was shortened by 0 bases and J by 2 bases, with 15 bases between the two germline ends. This CDR3 region has 17 residues. Germline CDR1 LGHDT, CDR2 YNNKEL (reference sequence). The CDR3 DNA reads as TGTGCCAGCAGCCAAGATATGGGCCGTCCGATCACAGATACGCAGTATTTT. This sequence encodes CASSQDMGRPITDTQYF.

The chain links TRBV7-8 to TRBJ1-5; D is unresolved. Germline V lookup: CDR1 SGHVS, CDR2 FQNEAQ. With 5 bases removed from V and 2 bases from J, the gap between germline ends came to 10 bases. This CDR3 has 14 residues. Written as DNA, the CDR3 is TGTGCCAGCAGCAGGGTTAAGGGCAATCAGCCCCAGCATTTT. Encoded protein: CASSRVKGNQPQHF.

The rearrangement uses TRBV11-3 and TRBJ1-3; no definite D call. The CDR3 loop spans 14 amino acids. The V gene lost 5 bases and the J gene lost 2 bases, with 10 bases spanning the gap. Germline loops: CDR1 SGHNT, CDR2 YENEEA. This chain's CDR3 is CASSRGRAGNTIYF. CDR3 nucleotides: TGTGCCAGCAGCCGAGGGAGGGCTGGAAACACCATATATTTT.

V and J are TRBV13 and TRBJ2-7; 9 bases match TRBD2. V trimming: 5 bases; J trimming: 7 bases; junction bases outside the gene matches: 18. The CDR3 is made up of 17 amino acids. Germline assignment: CDR1 PRHDT and CDR2 FYEKMQ (reference sequence). Here the CDR3 reads CASSVAARELAGNEQYF. CDR3 DNA sequence: TGTGCCAGCAGCGTAGCCGCCCGTGAGCTAGCGGGAAATGAGCAGTACTTC.

The V call is TRBV3-1 (or the pseudogene TRBV3-2), the J call TRBJ2-3; D is unclear. The germline V and J ends were trimmed by 2 bases and 2 bases, with 11 bases remaining between them. Germline loops: CDR1 LGHDT, CDR2 YNNKEL (reference sequence). The CDR3 has 15 amino acids. CDR3 protein: CASSQWQKTTDTQYF. Written as DNA, the CDR3 is TGTGCCAGCAGCCAATGGCAGAAGACCACAGATACGCAGTATTTT.

V gene TRBV30 combines with J gene TRBJ2-1; D possibly uses TRBD1 or TRBD2 (5 bases each). The ends were cut back, 5 bases at V and 16 bases at J, with 18 bases in the middle. CDR3 length equals 11 residues. From germline, CDR1 is GTSNPN and CDR2 SVGIG (reference sequence). The CDR3 here is CAWSPRDHYFF. The CDR3 DNA sequence: TGTGCCTGGTCTCCCCGGGACCATTATTTCTTC.

The rearrangement links TRBV28 to TRBJ1-2; the D is unclear. V was shortened by 3 bases and J by 5 bases, with 10 bases between the two germline ends. Germline V gene lookup returns CDR1 MDHEN and CDR2 SYDVKM. The CDR3 covers 13 residues. The CDR3, as DNA: TGTGCCAGCAGTTTGGGTAGGGCGTATGGCTACACCTTC. Its translation: CASSLGRAYGYTF.

This chain connects TRBV2 to TRBJ2-1, with a tentative D call TRBD1 (6 bases). The germline V gene has CDR1 SNHLY and CDR2 FYNNEI. Trimming stripped 5 bases from V and 13 bases from J, with 9 bases between. The CDR3 covers 10 residues. The CDR3 loop reads CASSYRVQFF. In nucleotides, the CDR3 is TGTGCCAGCAGTTACAGGGTTCAGTTCTTC.

The chain carries TRBV19 and TRBJ1-2; D might be TRBD1 (6 bases). The CDR3 has 19 amino acids. The germline CDR1 and CDR2 sequences are LNHDA and SQIVND (reference sequence). With 1 base removed from V and 5 bases from J, the gap between germline ends came to 26 bases. DNA for the CDR3: TGTGCCAGTAGTATAGGCACAGGGCCGGATCCAAAAATGAAGTATGGCTACACCTTC. It encodes CASSIGTGPDPKMKYGYTF.

This clone was seen once. The rearrangement links TRBV6-6 to TRBJ1-6; tentative D call: TRBD1 (6 bases). Looked up from germline, CDR1 is MNHNY and CDR2 is SVGAGI (reference sequence). The CDR3 runs to 15 residues. Between the trimmed V and J ends, which lost 2 bases and 5 bases, there was a span of 10 bases. The CDR3 DNA sequence: TGTGCCAGCAGTTACGGGACACCGAATAATTCACCCCTCCACTTT. This translates into CASSYGTPNNSPLHF.

The chain employs TRBV7-3 and TRBJ2-4, with 10 bases lining up with TRBD1. Germline CDR1 reads SGHTA; CDR2 reads FQGTGA. V dropped 3 bases and J dropped 5; count of bases not matched to a gene: 13. This CDR3 is 18 amino acids long. The CDR3 sequence: CASSFTGSGTGVQNIQYF. CDR3 DNA: TGTGCCAGCAGCTTTACCGGGTCCGGGACAGGGGTACAAAACATTCAGTACTTC.

The chain employs TRBV2 and TRBJ2-3, with TRBD2 as a possible D gene (6 bases). The CDR3 runs to 11 residues. Germline CDR1 SNHLY, CDR2 FYNNEI. V lost 8 bases, J lost 8 bases, and 11 bases lay in between. CDR3 sequence: CASQGSGTQYF. The CDR3 nucleotides are TGTGCCAGCCAAGGTAGCGGTACGCAGTATTTT.

This clone has a single count. This chain uses TRBV12-3 or TRBV12-4 with TRBJ1-1; TRBD1 agrees at 7 bases. The CDR3 spans 12 residues. V trimming: 6 bases; J trimming: 5 bases; junction bases outside the gene matches: 3. The DNA for the CDR3 is TGTGCCAGCAGCAGGGGGGGAACTGAAGCTTTCTTT. This sequence encodes CASSRGGTEAFF.

The chain joins TRBV10-2 to TRBJ2-1; maybe TRBD2 (5 bases). The length of the CDR3 is 14 residues. The germline V and J ends were trimmed by 6 bases and 7 bases, with 16 bases remaining between them. Germline values: CDR1 WSHSY, CDR2 SAAADI. CDR3 amino acids: CASRASLGPNEQFF. Written as DNA, the CDR3 is TGCGCCAGCAGGGCCTCACTAGGCCCGAATGAGCAGTTCTTC.